This passage covers 14 T cell receptor beta chains from one sample sequenced in a study of T-cell reconstitution after alpha-beta-depleted transplantation in children. Preparing the TCRbeta library involved the use of unique molecular identifiers. TCRdb re-called the PCR reads with MiXCR, one entry per CDR3 protein. This sample has 300,000 to 350,000 distinct CDR3 sequences, with around 25% found just once. Here the sequenced sample was PBMCs, mostly from graft donor cells, taken 180 days after TCRalphabeta/CD19-depleted stem cell transplant. The receptors shown here come from a male patient younger than 18 who had a stem cell transplant for acute lymphoblastic leukemia, so the T cells may come from the graft donor.

This clonotype has just a few counts. The chain links TRBV6-4 to TRBJ2-4, with 7 bases lining up with TRBD1. J gave up 2 bases and V 6 bases, and 25 bases lay outside the gene matches. Per germline, CDR1 MRHNA and CDR2 SNTAGT. This CDR3 has 21 amino acids. The CDR3 nucleotides read TGTGCCAGCAGCGGGACAGATTTCTGGCTGGGGCCTTCGTACACCAAAAACATTCAGTACTTC. Translated, it gives CASSGTDFWLGPSYTKNIQYF.

The genes are TRBV4-2 and TRBJ2-7, with 10 bases fitting TRBD2. With V trimmed by 1 base and J by 1 base, 10 bases remained unmatched. Germline values: CDR1 LGHNA, CDR2 YNFKEQ. The CDR3 loop spans 18 amino acids. The CDR3 loop is CASSQVGLAGARSYEQYF. CDR3 bases: TGTGCCAGCAGCCAAGTCGGGCTAGCGGGAGCGAGGTCCTACGAGCAGTACTTC.

This clonotype was detected once. This rearrangement joins TRBV5-4 to TRBJ2-1, with D possibly matching TRBD1 (6 bases). Trimming pared 6 bases from V and 2 bases from J, leaving 18 bases between. Germline loops: CDR1 SGHNT, CDR2 YYREEE (reference sequence). The CDR3 length is 16 residues. CDR3 amino acids: CASIPRPGTTYNEQFF. The CDR3 DNA follows: TGTGCCAGCATCCCTCGACCCGGGACAACCTACAATGAGCAGTTCTTC.

This clonotype has only a few counts. The chain employs TRBV28 and TRBJ1-3, with a tentative D call TRBD1 (5 bases). Germline V gene sequence: CDR1 MDHEN, CDR2 SYDVKM. V was cut by 6 bases and J by 7 bases, with 25 bases left in between. CDR3 length: 17 amino acids. In DNA, the CDR3 is TGTGCCAGCAGCCATCTGCCGGGCCGAGGGGAGTGGAACACCATATATTTT. Translating gives CASSHLPGRGEWNTIYF.

This clonotype was observed a few times. The chain couples TRBV6-1 to TRBJ1-2; D not certain. This CDR3 is 13 amino acids long. The V end lost 0 bases, the J end lost 2 bases, and 4 bases lay between the germline ends. Germline CDR1 is MNHNS and CDR2 is SASEGT. CDR3 loop: CASSEAGNYGYTF. CDR3 DNA sequence: TGTGCCAGCAGTGAAGCAGGGAACTATGGCTACACCTTC.

A few counts support this clonotype. The rearrangement links TRBV6-5 to TRBJ2-7, with TRBD2 matching over 8 bases. V lost 7 bases and J lost 1; bases outside the gene matches: 9. CDR3 size: 15 residues. Germline assignment: CDR1 MNHEY and CDR2 SVGAGI. CDR3 DNA: TGTGCCAGCATTTCGATAGCGGGGACTTCCTACGAGCAGTACTTC. This sequence encodes CASISIAGTSYEQYF.

CDR3 coding DNA: TGCGCCAGCAGCCCCGTATCGGGGACGCAGTATTTT. It encodes CASSPVSGTQYF. J is TRBJ2-3 and V is TRBV4-1, with D possibly TRBD2 on 5 matching bases. The germline V gene has CDR1 MGHRA and CDR2 YSYEKL. Between the trimmed V and J ends, which lost 4 bases and 9 bases, there was a span of 11 bases. The CDR3 length is 12 residues.

The chain couples TRBV7-8 to TRBJ2-3, with TRBD2 identical over 8 bases. J lost 0 bases, V lost 6 bases, and 11 bases had no gene match. The CDR3 totals 17 residues. CDR1 is SGHVS, CDR2 FQNEAQ, per germline. In DNA, the CDR3 is TGTGCCAGCAGACACCGACGTAGCGGGGCGAGCACAGATACGCAGTATTTT. Translation: CASRHRRSGASTDTQYF.

The chain carries TRBV20-1 and TRBJ2-2, with 11 bases identical to TRBD2. CDR1 DFQATT and CDR2 SNEGSKA come from the germline V gene (reference sequence). J was trimmed by 4 bases and V by 0 bases; bases with no gene match: 4. This CDR3 is 16 amino acids long. This CDR3 reads CSARDPTSGITGELFF. CDR3 sequence (DNA): TGCAGTGCTAGAGATCCGACTAGCGGGATCACCGGGGAGCTGTTTTTT.

This chain joins TRBV7-6 and TRBJ1-1; D unclear. Trimming removed 0 bases at V and 3 bases at J, with 8 bases between. Looked up from germline, CDR1 is SGHVS and CDR2 is FNYEAQ. This CDR3 has 14 amino acids. This chain's CDR3 is CASSLAGRYTEAFF. The CDR3 DNA is TGTGCCAGCAGCTTAGCCGGACGGTACACTGAAGCTTTCTTT.

This clonotype has at least ten counts. The chain has TRBV4-1 and TRBJ2-1; 9 bases match TRBD2. The ends lost 4 bases at V and 0 bases at J; junction bases unmatched: 7. The CDR3 spans 17 residues. From germline, CDR1 is MGHRA and CDR2 YSYEKL. The CDR3 loop is CASSPFGGRASYNEQFF. CDR3 coding DNA: TGCGCCAGCAGCCCGTTCGGCGGGAGGGCCTCCTACAATGAGCAGTTCTTC.

V usage is TRBV4-2 and J usage is TRBJ2-3, with no clear D. Per the germline V gene, CDR1 is LGHNA and CDR2 is YNFKEQ. The CDR3 consists of 14 residues. V was pared by 0 bases and J by 7 bases, with 11 bases between. CDR3 DNA: TGTGCCAGCAGCCAAGATTCTTCCGTAAATACGCAGTATTTT. It is translated as CASSQDSSVNTQYF.

This clonotype was detected a few times. The chain joins TRBV7-9 to TRBJ1-1; TRBD1 might be the D (5 bases). V lost 3 bases, J lost 6 bases, and 14 bases lay in between. CDR3 size: 14 residues. Germline V gives CDR1 SEHNR, CDR2 FQNEAQ (reference sequence). DNA of the CDR3: TGTGCCAGCAGCTTCGGTCGGGGACTGTCTGAAGCTTTCTTT. This codes for CASSFGRGLSEAFF.

In this sample, this clonotype turned up a few times. This rearrangement joins TRBV7-2 to TRBJ2-5; the match to TRBD1 covers 8 bases. The germline gives CDR1 SGHTA, CDR2 FQGNSA. The CDR3 runs to 15 residues. The ends lost 10 bases at V and 4 bases at J; junction bases unmatched: 14. CDR3 sequence (DNA): TGTGCCACGTGGTGGGCAGGGGGCACGAGAGAGACCCAGTACTTC. Amino acid sequence: CATWWAGGTRETQYF.